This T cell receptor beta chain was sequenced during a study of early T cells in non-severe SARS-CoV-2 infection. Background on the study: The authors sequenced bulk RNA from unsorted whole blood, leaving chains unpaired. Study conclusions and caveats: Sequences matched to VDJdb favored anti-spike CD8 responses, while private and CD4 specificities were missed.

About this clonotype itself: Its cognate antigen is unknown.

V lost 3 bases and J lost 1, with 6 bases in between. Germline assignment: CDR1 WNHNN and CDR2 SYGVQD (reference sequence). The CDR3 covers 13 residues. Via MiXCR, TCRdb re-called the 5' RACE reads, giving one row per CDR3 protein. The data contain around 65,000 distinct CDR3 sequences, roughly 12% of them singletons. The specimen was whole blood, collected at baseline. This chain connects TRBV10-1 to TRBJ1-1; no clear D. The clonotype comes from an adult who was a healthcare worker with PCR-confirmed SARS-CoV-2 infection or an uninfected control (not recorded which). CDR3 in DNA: TGCGCCAGCAGTGATTCGGGGAACACTGAAGCTTTCTTT. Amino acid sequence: CASSDSGNTEAFF.